These 2 T cell receptor beta chains share one sample of origin, sequenced in a study of blood T cell repertoires in COVID-19. TCRdb keeps only in-frame clones here, not all; method: immunoSEQ multiplex PCR. Here the sample spans about 290,000 clones, about 82% being singletons. Sequenced input: peripheral blood. All receptors come from a woman in her fifties or sixties with active or convalescent COVID-19.

The chain recombines TRBV6-1 with TRBJ2-1; maybe TRBD1 (5 bases). The V gene lost 3 bases and the J gene lost 6 bases, with 9 bases spanning the gap. In germline, CDR1 is MNHNS, CDR2 SASEGT. The CDR3 runs 13 residues. The CDR3 here is CASSEAGSNEQFF. CDR3 DNA: TGTGCCAGCAGTGAGGCAGGGTCCAATGAGCAGTTCTTC.

V gene TRBV27 combines with J gene TRBJ2-1, with a tentative D call TRBD1 (5 bases). This CDR3 is built from 12 residues. Per the germline V gene, CDR1 is MNHEY and CDR2 is SMNVEV (reference sequence). Deletions cut 11 bases from V and 5 bases from J, with 13 bases between. As DNA, the CDR3 is TGTGCCGGCTTTACAGGTAACAATGAGCAGTTCTTC. Translation: CAGFTGNNEQFF.